Included here is one T cell receptor (beta chain) sequence, with context. Its antigen is undetermined. This record comes from a study of identical twins. General study findings and limits: The more abundant beta clonotypes in cord blood had fewer insertions, and memory repertoires did not show this. Conclusions were drawn cross-sectionally by statistical analysis, without following the same donors. Twin-shared out-of-frame alpha sequences were enriched for low generation probability.

TCRdb fed the 5' RACE reads into MiXCR, producing one record per CDR3 protein. The sample has fewer than 350,000 distinct CDR3 sequences; about 8.1% are singletons. Germline V gene sequence: CDR1 SGHTA, CDR2 FQGNSA. This CDR3 spans 16 amino acids. Deletions cut 6 bases from V and 0 bases from J, with 16 bases between. In every case, the donor was a healthy Caucasian. Another study also made use of these data, one on yellow fever vaccine responses in identical twins.

Sample: memory (CD45RO+) T cells sorted from blood. The chain recombines TRBV7-2 with TRBJ2-3; D might be TRBD1 (6 bases). The clonotype originates from a woman aged 18-29 years in good health. CDR3 sequence (DNA): TGTGCCAGCAGGCCTCTAGCAGGGGTAAGCACAGATACGCAGTATTTT. This gives the protein CASRPLAGVSTDTQYF. The full variable domain, rest sourced from reference TRBV7-2 and TRBJ2-3, is GAGVSQSPSNKVTEKGKDVELRCDPISGHTALYWYRQSLGQGLEFLIYFQGNSAPDKSGLPSDRFSAERTGGSVSTLTIQRTQQEDSAVYLCASRPLAGVSTDTQYFGPGTRLTVL.